This entry features one T cell receptor beta chain sequence. The data stem from a study of T and B cells in COVID-19 patients. BIOMED2 TRB-A/B primer pools were used in multiplex TRB PCR. TCRdb analysed the multiplex PCR reads with MiXCR anew, one entry per CDR3 protein. The table lists roughly 15,000 distinct CDR3 sequences, over 25% of them singletons. V lost 6 bases, J lost 4 bases, and 4 bases stayed unmatched. CDR1 and CDR2 from the germline V gene are KGHSH and LQKENI. The CDR3 contains 13 residues. Each TRB amplification used roughly 230-550 ng of genomic DNA from blood. The sequence was collected from a human donor who had recovered from COVID-19. The chain combines TRBV18 with TRBJ1-1, with 8 bases matching TRBD1. Sequenced input: blood. CDR3 residues: CASSTDRVTEAFF. CDR3 nucleotide sequence: TGTGCCAGCTCGACGGACAGGGTCACTGAAGCTTTCTTT.